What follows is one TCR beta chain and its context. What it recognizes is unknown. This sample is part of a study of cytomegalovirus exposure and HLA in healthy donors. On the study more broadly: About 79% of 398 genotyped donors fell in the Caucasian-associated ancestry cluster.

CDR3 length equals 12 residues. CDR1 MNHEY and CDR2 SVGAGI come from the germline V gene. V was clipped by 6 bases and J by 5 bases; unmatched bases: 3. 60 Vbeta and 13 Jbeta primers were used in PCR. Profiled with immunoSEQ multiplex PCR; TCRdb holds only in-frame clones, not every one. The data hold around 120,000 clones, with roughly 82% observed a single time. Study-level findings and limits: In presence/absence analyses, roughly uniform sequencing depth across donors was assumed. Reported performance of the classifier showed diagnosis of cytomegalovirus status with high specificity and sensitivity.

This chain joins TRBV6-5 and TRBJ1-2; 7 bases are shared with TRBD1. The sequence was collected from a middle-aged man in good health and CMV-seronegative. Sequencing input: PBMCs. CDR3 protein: CASRTGVYGYTF. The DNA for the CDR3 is TGTGCCAGCAGAACAGGGGTTTATGGCTACACCTTC.